The clone carrying this TCR beta chain was picked up many times. Its antigen remains unknown. The source of the sample is a study of regulatory T cells in long-lasting Graves disease. Germline CDR1 is LNHDA and CDR2 is SQIVND (reference sequence). V gave up 10 bases and J gave up 1 base; unmatched junction bases: 7. This CDR3 region has 14 residues. Stated time point: newly diagnosed GD, antithyroid drugs for less than 3 months. Construction of the TCR library relied on RNA isolated from PBMCs. Notes on the study in general: Persistent patients had more shared public clonotypes (roughly 2,500) than new patients (approximately 920).

HTBI primers from iRepertoire and Arm-PCR of CDR3 regions yielded the TCR beta libraries. TCRdb reprocessed the multiplex PCR reads via MiXCR and lists one record per CDR3 protein. The table has about 540,000 distinct CDR3 sequences, roughly 14% seen once. This same sample was also taken into another study, of T cells in Graves' hyperthyroidism and ophthalmopathy. That source reports: Graves' hyperthyroidism qualified as stable when ophthalmopathy did not progress within 18 months. The TCR CDR3 first-round RT-PCR relied on the HTBI primer set.

The V and J genes are TRBV19 and TRBJ1-5; 7 bases align to TRBD1. The sequencing here drew on peripheral blood mononuclear cells (PBMCs), taken at new diagnosis, from a patient treated with antithyroid drugs. The receptor's source is a young man with Graves disease. The chain's CDR3 is CATRGGASNQPQHF. Here the CDR3 DNA reads TGTGCCACCAGGGGGGGAGCCAGCAATCAGCCCCAGCATTTT.